This entry concerns a single T cell receptor beta chain. What it recognizes is unknown. A much larger clone sits a single nucleotide away, making a read error possible. The data originate from a study of tumor and adjacent non-tumor tissue in lung cancer. Study-level points and caveats: Tumor tissue had significantly higher TCR diversity than normal lung.

This sample's RNA came from whole unsorted tissue. Germline V CDR1 and CDR2: MDHEN, SYDVKM. The CDR3 spans 16 residues. The V gene lost 10 bases and the J gene lost 4 bases, with 23 bases spanning the gap. A modified ARM-PCR protocol with three rounds of nested PCR amplified TCRbeta. One entry per CDR3 protein results from TCRdb running MiXCR on the multiplex PCR reads. The sample lists 70,000 or so distinct CDR3 sequences, 50% to 60% seen once, with around 20% in the top ten. Sample: lung tumor tissue. The rearrangement joins TRBV28 to TRBJ1-5, with a tentative D call TRBD1 (5 bases). This clonotype was obtained from a man aged 50 to 59 with non-small cell lung cancer. The CDR3 region is CANSPQGRGVNQPQHF. CDR3 coding DNA: TGTGCCAACAGCCCTCAGGGTCGCGGGGTAAATCAGCCCCAGCATTTT.